This T cell receptor beta chain was profiled in a study of long-term antiretroviral therapy in people with HIV. Findings and limits, study-wide: HIV repertoires had narrower CDR3 length ranges than controls. No data on ART adherence, viral resistance or therapy changes.

At least one PBMC sample before ART and at least two after were required. Sequencing used immunoSEQ v3.0 at survey level. The table came from immunoSEQ multiplex PCR; TCRdb's copy has only in-frame clones and leaves some out. In the table there are roughly 45,000 clones, about 86% of which are singletons. On this clone itself: Antigen: not known.

Trimming pared 5 bases from V and 10 bases from J, leaving 17 bases between. From germline, CDR1 is SEHNR and CDR2 FQNEAQ (reference sequence). The CDR3 is 14 residues long. The chain couples TRBV7-9 to TRBJ2-2; a weak D match, TRBD2 (6 bases). The sequence was obtained from a woman between 18 and 29 years old with HIV. The sequencing used unsorted PBMCs, collected 0.8 years after starting antiretroviral therapy. The CDR3 DNA reads TGTGCCAGCAGCCCTACGGGACTTAATGAGGAGCTGTTTTTT. Amino acids: CASSPTGLNEELFF.